A selection of T cell receptor beta chains follows, all from one sample in a study of OX40 agonist ivuxolimab in advanced cancers. Repertoires were generated with immunoSEQ multiplex PCR, while TCRdb's copy carries only in-frame clones and drops some. The data show about 90,000 clones, with 75% to 90% seen just once and roughly 0.22% held by the top ten. The starting material was CD4+ or CD8+ T cells sorted from blood, obtained in a trial of the OX40 agonist ivuxolimab. These receptors all come from an adult with an advanced solid tumor such as melanoma, head and neck, liver or kidney cancer. CDR3s include the opening cysteine and the closing phenylalanine or tryptophan. The order of the fields is D gene, V gene, clone size, J gene, CDR3 DNA, CDR3 protein. A D gene is named only where the DNA matches it firmly. Clone size, where shown, is once, few, many, or a class for clones that have expanded.

-,TRBV7-3,-,TRBJ2-6,TGTGCCAGCAGCCGAAATCCCCTTTCTGGGGCCAACGTCCTGACTTTC,CASSRNPLSGANVLTF
-,TRBV6-5,-,TRBJ1-5,TGTGCCAGCACCCCGGGCGGTACTAATCAGCCCCAGCATTTT,CASTPGGTNQPQHF
-,TRBV21-1,-,TRBJ2-7,TGTGCCAGCAGCAAGACTGTATATGTCTTCTTACCCCAGGGTGGCCACGAGCAGTACTTC,CASSKTVYVFLPQGGHEQYF
-,TRBV28,-,TRBJ2-5,TGTGCCAGCAGTTTATCGGGGCGAGAGACCCAGTACTTC,CASSLSGRETQYF
-,TRBV7-3,once,TRBJ2-2,TGTGCCAGCAGCTCCTCAGCGGCGCCAGCCCGGGAGCTGTTTTTT,CASSSSAAPARELFF
TRBD1,TRBV29-1,-,TRBJ2-3,TGCAGCGTTGTACGAATGGGACAGGGAAGAGATACGCAGTATTTT,CSVVRMGQGRDTQYF
TRBD2,TRBV7-3,-,TRBJ2-7,TGTGCCAGCAGCCCCGGGACTAGCGGATCCTACGAGCAGTACTTC,CASSPGTSGSYEQYF
-,TRBV6-5,-,TRBJ2-4,TGTGCCAGCAGTAACAGGGGGGGCATTCAGTACTTC,CASSNRGGIQYF
-,TRBV5-4,once,TRBJ2-5,TGTGCCAGCAGCTTGGGAGCTAAAGAGACCCAGTACTTC,CASSLGAKETQYF
-,TRBV5-1,-,TRBJ1-6,TGCGCCAGCAGCTTGGCCGTACAGTATAATTCACCCCTCCACTTT,CASSLAVQYNSPLHF
-,TRBV7-2,-,TRBJ1-5,TGTGCCAGCAGCTCAGCTTATAGCAATCAGCCCCAGCATTTT,CASSSAYSNQPQHF
TRBD2,TRBV11-3,-,TRBJ2-1,TGTGCCAGCAGCTTAGATGGGGCTAGCGGGGCCTCCGGAGGTGAGCAGTTCTTC,CASSLDGASGASGGEQFF
TRBD1,TRBV6-5,few,TRBJ1-1,TGTGCCAGCAGTTACTCCGCGCAGGGGGGGACTGAAGCTTTCTTT,CASSYSAQGGTEAFF
-,TRBV18,-,TRBJ2-7,TGTGCCAGCTCACCGGGGGGCAGTGACTCCTACGAGCAGTACTTC,CASSPGGSDSYEQYF
-,TRBV30,few,TRBJ1-1,TGTGCCTGGAGTGGGGGTATGAACACTGAAGCTTTCTTT,CAWSGGMNTEAFF
-,TRBV20-1,-,TRBJ2-1,TGCAGTGCTGGGGCAGGCAATGAGCAGTTCTTC,CSAGAGNEQFF
-,TRBV21-1,-,TRBJ1-3,TGTGCCAGCGCGCCTCGGGACAGGGACTCTGGAAACACCATATATTTT,CASAPRDRDSGNTIYF
-,TRBV7-2,-,TRBJ2-1,TGTGCCAGCAGCTTACGTCGGCAGCCTTACAATGAGCAGTTCTTC,CASSLRRQPYNEQFF
-,TRBV7-3,-,TRBJ2-7,TGTGCCAGCAGCATCGACAGTGGGATCTACGAGCAGTACTTC,CASSIDSGIYEQYF
-,TRBV5-4,-,TRBJ2-1,TGTGCCAGCAGCTTGGACCGGGACACAACCTACAATGAGCAGTTCTTC,CASSLDRDTTYNEQFF
TRBD1,TRBV2,-,TRBJ1-3,TGTGCCAGCAGTGAACAGGGGGCCGGAAACACCATATATTTT,CASSEQGAGNTIYF
TRBD1,TRBV6-5,-,TRBJ1-1,TGTGCCAGCAGTTACAACAGGGGCACTGAAGCTTTCTTT,CASSYNRGTEAFF
-,TRBV27,once,TRBJ1-2,TGTGCCAGCAGTTTATGGGGCGGGCCTAACTATGGCTACACCTTC,CASSLWGGPNYGYTF
TRBD1,TRBV4-3,-,TRBJ2-2,TGCGCCAGCAGCCAAGGATCGGGACAGGGAGGAAACACCGGGGAGCTGTTTTTT,CASSQGSGQGGNTGELFF
-,TRBV5-1,-,TRBJ1-1,TGCGCCAGCAGCTTGGGAGCACAGGGGAACACTGAAGCTTTCTTT,CASSLGAQGNTEAFF
-,TRBV30,-,TRBJ2-3,TGTGCCTGGAGTGTACGGAGCACAGATACGCAGTATTTT,CAWSVRSTDTQYF
-,TRBV19,few,TRBJ1-5,TGTGCCAGTAGGAAGGGAAATCAGCCCCAGCATTTT,CASRKGNQPQHF
-,TRBV5-1,-,TRBJ2-3,TGCGCCAGCAGCTTGTATGGGGGCCTCACAGATACGCAGTATTTT,CASSLYGGLTDTQYF
TRBD1,TRBV19,-,TRBJ2-7,TGTGCCAGTAGTACCGGGACAGGACGGCGGGAGCAGTACTTC,CASSTGTGRREQYF
-,TRBV5-1,-,TRBJ2-5,TGCGCCAGCAGCTCCGGGACTCAAGAGACCCAGTACTTC,CASSSGTQETQYF
-,TRBV5-8,-,TRBJ1-5,TGTGCCAGCAGCCCCACGGGGGCGGGGGCAGGTCAGCCCCAGCATTTT,CASSPTGAGAGQPQHF
TRBD2,TRBV11-3,-,TRBJ2-7,TGTGCCAGCAGCTACGGACTAGACCCCTCCTACGAGCAGTACTTC,CASSYGLDPSYEQYF
TRBD1,TRBV19,-,TRBJ1-5,TGTGCCAGTAGTATTTTTTCAGGGGGTGGAGGCAATCAGCCCCAGCATTTT,CASSIFSGGGGNQPQHF
-,TRBV4-1,-,TRBJ2-5,TGCGCCAGCAGCCAGGCTAGCGTGGGCAGGACCCAGTACTTC,CASSQASVGRTQYF
-,TRBV19,many,TRBJ2-1,TGTGCCAGTAGTTTCTTCGACTACAATGAGCAGTTCTTC,CASSFFDYNEQFF
-,TRBV28,-,TRBJ2-5,TGTGCCAGCAACCCAGATAAAGAGACCCAGTACTTC,CASNPDKETQYF
-,TRBV9,-,TRBJ2-1,TGTGCCAGCAGCGTAGACGGGATGAGCTCCTACAATGAGCAGTTCTTC,CASSVDGMSSYNEQFF
-,TRBV2,-,TRBJ1-5,TGTGCCAGCAGTCCTGGGGGGAGCAATCAGCCCCAGCATTTT,CASSPGGSNQPQHF
-,TRBV9,few,TRBJ2-2,TGTGCCAGCAGCGTAGGTACCGGGGAGCTGTTTTTT,CASSVGTGELFF
-,TRBV28,-,TRBJ2-2,TGTGCCAGCAGCCCTGAGGGCTACTACACCGGGGAGCTGTTTTTT,CASSPEGYYTGELFF
TRBD2,TRBV7-8,-,TRBJ2-7,TGTGCCAGCAGCTTAGGGGGGCCTAGCGGGACCTACGAGCAGTACTTC,CASSLGGPSGTYEQYF
-,TRBV7-2,-,TRBJ2-1,TGTGCCAGCAGTTTAGGGGCGGGACAAGGCAATGAGCAGTTCTTC,CASSLGAGQGNEQFF
TRBD1,TRBV12-5,-,TRBJ1-2,TGTGCTAGTGGTTCCGCAGGGGGCTATGGCTACACCTTC,CASGSAGGYGYTF
-,TRBV25-1,-,TRBJ2-3,TGTGCCAGCAGTGTGGGCAGTTTCACAGATACGCAGTATTTT,CASSVGSFTDTQYF
-,TRBV14,-,TRBJ2-2,TGTGCCAGCAGGCAAAGGGTCACCGGGGAGCTGTTTTTT,CASRQRVTGELFF
TRBD1,TRBV27,-,TRBJ1-6,TGTGCCAGCAGTTTCCAGGGACAGATAAATTCACCCCTCCACTTT,CASSFQGQINSPLHF
TRBD1,TRBV19,-,TRBJ1-1,TGTGCCAGTAGTAATAGGGAGACAGGGAGGGGCACTGAAGCTTTCTTT,CASSNRETGRGTEAFF
-,TRBV7-2,few,TRBJ2-7,TGTGCCAGCAGCTTGCAGGGCCAACTCGACTACGAGCAGTACTTC,CASSLQGQLDYEQYF
-,TRBV29-1,many,TRBJ1-1,TGCAGCGTTGTACGGACAGCGAACACTGAAGCTTTCTTT,CSVVRTANTEAFF
-,TRBV7-9,-,TRBJ2-2,TGTGCCAGCGTGGACACCGGGGAGCTGTTTTTT,CASVDTGELFF
TRBD1,TRBV5-1,-,TRBJ1-6,TGCGCCAGCAGCTTGAGCCGACAGGGGGGAGATAATTCACCCCTCCACTTT,CASSLSRQGGDNSPLHF
-,TRBV15,-,TRBJ1-2,TGTGCCACCAGCAGAGGTCCGACGCCCTATGGCTACACCTTC,CATSRGPTPYGYTF